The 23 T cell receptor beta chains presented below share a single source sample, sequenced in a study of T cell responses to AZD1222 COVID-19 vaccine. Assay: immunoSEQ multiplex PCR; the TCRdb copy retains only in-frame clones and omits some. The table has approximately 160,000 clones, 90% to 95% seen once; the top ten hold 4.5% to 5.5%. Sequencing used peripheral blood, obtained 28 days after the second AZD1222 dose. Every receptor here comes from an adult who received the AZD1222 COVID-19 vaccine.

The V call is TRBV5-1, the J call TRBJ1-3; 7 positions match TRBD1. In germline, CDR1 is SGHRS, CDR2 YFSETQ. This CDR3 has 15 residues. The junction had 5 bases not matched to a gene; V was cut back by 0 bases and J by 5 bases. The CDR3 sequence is CASSLDLTGRNTIYF. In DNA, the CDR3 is TGCGCCAGCAGCTTGGATTTGACAGGGCGAAACACCATATATTTT.

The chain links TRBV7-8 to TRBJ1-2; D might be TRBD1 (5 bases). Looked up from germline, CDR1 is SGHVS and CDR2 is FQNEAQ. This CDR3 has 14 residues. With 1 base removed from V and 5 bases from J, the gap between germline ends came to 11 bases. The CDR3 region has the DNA TGTGCCAGCAGCTTAGAGCAGGGCCGATATGGCTACACCTTC. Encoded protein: CASSLEQGRYGYTF. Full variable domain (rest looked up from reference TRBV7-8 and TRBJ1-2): GAGVSQSPRYKVAKRGQDVALRCDPISGHVSLFWYQQALGQGPEFLTYFQNEAQLDKSGLPSDRFFAERPEGSVSTLKIQRTQQEDSAVYLCASSLEQGRYGYTFGSGTRLTVV.

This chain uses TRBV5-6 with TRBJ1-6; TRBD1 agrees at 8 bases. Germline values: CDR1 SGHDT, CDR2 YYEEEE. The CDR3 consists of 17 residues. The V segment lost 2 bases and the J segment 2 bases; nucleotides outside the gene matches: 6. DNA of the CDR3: TGTGCCAGCAGCTTACGGACAGGGCGCGCCTATAATTCACCCCTCCACTTT. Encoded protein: CASSLRTGRAYNSPLHF.

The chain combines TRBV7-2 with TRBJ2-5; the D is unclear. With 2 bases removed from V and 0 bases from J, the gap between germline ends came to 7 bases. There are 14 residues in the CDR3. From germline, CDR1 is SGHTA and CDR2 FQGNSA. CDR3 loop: CASSLRADQETQYF. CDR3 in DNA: TGTGCCAGCAGCTTACGAGCTGACCAAGAGACCCAGTACTTC.

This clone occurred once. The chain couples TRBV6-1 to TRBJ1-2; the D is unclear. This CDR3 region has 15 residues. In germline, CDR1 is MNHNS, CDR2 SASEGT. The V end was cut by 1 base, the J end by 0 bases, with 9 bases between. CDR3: CASSEVRSSNYGYTF. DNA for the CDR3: TGTGCCAGCAGTGAAGTCAGGAGCTCTAACTATGGCTACACCTTC.

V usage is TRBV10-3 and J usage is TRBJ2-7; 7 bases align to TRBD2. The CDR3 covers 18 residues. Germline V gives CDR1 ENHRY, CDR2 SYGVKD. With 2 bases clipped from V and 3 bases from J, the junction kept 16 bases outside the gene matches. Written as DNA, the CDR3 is TGTGCCATCAGTGAGGGGGGAGGGGCGGGGAGAGTTATCTACGAGCAGTACTTC. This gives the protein CAISEGGGAGRVIYEQYF.

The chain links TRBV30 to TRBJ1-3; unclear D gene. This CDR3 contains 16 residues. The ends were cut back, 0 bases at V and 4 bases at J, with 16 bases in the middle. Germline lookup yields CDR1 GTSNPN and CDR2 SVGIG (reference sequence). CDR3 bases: TGTGCCTGGAGTGTACGACCGCCCGGGAGCGGAAACACCATATATTTT. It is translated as CAWSVRPPGSGNTIYF. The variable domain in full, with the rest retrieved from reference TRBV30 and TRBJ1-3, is SQTIHQWPATLVQPVGSPLSLECTVEGTSNPNLYWYRQAAGRGLQLLFYSVGIGQISSEVPQNLSASRPQDRQFILSSKKLLLSDSGFYLCAWSVRPPGSGNTIYFGEGSWLTVV.

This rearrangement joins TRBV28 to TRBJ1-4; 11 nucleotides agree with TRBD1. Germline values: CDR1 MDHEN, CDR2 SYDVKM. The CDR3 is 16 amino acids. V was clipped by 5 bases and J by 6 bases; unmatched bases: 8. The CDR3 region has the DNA TGTGCCAGCAGTCCCTGGACAGGGGGCGCTCATGAAAAACTGTTTTTT. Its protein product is CASSPWTGGAHEKLFF.

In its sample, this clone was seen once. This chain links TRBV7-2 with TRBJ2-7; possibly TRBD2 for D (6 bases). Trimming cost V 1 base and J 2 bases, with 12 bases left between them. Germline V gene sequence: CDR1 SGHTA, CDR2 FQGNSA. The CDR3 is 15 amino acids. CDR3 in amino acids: CASSLEGTVPYEQYF. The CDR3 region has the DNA TGTGCCAGCAGCTTAGAGGGGACTGTTCCCTACGAGCAGTACTTC.

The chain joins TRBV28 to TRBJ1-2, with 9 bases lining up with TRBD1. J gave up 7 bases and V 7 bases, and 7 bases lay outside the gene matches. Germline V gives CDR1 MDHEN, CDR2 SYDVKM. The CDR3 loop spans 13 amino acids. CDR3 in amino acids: CASIPDRGGGYTF. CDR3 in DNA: TGTGCCAGCATTCCGGACAGGGGAGGTGGCTACACCTTC.

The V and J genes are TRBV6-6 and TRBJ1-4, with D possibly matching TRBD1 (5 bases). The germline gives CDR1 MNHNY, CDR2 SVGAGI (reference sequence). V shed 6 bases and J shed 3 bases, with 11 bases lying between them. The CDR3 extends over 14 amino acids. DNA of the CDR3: TGTGCCAGCAGCCCAAGAGGGGCTAATGAAAAACTGTTTTTT. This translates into CASSPRGANEKLFF.

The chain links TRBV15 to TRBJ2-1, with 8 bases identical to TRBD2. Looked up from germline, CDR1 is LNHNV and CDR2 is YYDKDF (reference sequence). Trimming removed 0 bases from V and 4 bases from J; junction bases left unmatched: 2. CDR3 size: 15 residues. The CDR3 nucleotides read TGTGCCACCAGCAGAGAGGCGGGAGGTTACAATGAGCAGTTCTTC. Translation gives CATSREAGGYNEQFF.

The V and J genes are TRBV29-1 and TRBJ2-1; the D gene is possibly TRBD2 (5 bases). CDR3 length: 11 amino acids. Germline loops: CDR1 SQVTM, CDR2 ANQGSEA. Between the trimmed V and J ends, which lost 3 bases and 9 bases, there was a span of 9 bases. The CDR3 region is CSVDRDSEQFF. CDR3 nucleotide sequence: TGCAGCGTTGATCGGGATAGTGAGCAGTTCTTC.

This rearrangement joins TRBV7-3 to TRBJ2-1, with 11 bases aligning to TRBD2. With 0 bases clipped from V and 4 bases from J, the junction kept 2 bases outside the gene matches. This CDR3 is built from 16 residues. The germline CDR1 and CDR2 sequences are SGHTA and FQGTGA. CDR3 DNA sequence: TGTGCCAGCAGCTTAACCGGGACTAGCGGATACAATGAGCAGTTCTTC. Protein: CASSLTGTSGYNEQFF. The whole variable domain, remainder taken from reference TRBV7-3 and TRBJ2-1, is GAGVSQTPSNKVTEKGKYVELRCDPISGHTALYWYRQSLGQGPEFLIYFQGTGAADDSGLPNDRFFAVRPEGSVSTLKIQRTERGDSAVYLCASSLTGTSGYNEQFFGPGTRLTVL.

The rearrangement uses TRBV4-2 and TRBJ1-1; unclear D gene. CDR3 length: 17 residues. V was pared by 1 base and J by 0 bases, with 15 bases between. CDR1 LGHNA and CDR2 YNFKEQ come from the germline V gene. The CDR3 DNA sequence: TGTGCCAGCAGCCAAGTAGGTCGTGGTCACCTGAACACTGAAGCTTTCTTT. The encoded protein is CASSQVGRGHLNTEAFF.

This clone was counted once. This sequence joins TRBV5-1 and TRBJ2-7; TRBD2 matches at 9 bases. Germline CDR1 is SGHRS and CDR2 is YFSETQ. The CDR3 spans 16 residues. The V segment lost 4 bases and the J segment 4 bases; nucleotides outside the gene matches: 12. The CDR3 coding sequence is TGCGCCAGCAGCATAGTAGCGGGAGCGGGATGGTACGAGCAGTACTTC. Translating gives CASSIVAGAGWYEQYF.

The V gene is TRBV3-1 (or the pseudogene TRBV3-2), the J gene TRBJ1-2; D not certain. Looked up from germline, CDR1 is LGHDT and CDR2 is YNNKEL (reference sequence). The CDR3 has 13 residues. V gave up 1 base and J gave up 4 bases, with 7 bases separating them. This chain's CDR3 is CASSQGTIYGYTF. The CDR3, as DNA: TGTGCCAGCAGCCAAGGGACGATCTATGGCTACACCTTC.

As DNA, the CDR3 is TGTGCCAGCAGCTTAGGACAGAACTATGGCTACACCTTC. Translated, it gives CASSLGQNYGYTF. V and J are TRBV7-8 and TRBJ1-2; D possibly corresponds to TRBD1 (5 bases). This CDR3 has 13 amino acids. Trimming stripped 1 base from V and 2 bases from J, with 5 bases between. The V gene's germline CDR1 is SGHVS and CDR2 FQNEAQ.

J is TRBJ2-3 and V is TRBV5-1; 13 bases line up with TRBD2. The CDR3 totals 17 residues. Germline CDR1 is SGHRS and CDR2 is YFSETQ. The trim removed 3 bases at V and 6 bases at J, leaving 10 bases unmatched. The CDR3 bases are TGCGCCAGCAGCTCTTTTTGGACTAGCGGGAGTGGCGATACGCAGTATTTT. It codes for CASSSFWTSGSGDTQYF.

The CDR3 reads CASSEVRTYGYTF. In nucleotides, the CDR3 is TGTGCCAGCAGTGAAGTGAGAACCTATGGCTACACCTTC. V is TRBV6-1 and J is TRBJ1-2; D call uncertain. This CDR3 is 13 amino acids long. Germline lookup yields CDR1 MNHNS and CDR2 SASEGT. The ends were cut back, 1 base at V and 4 bases at J, with 7 bases in the middle.

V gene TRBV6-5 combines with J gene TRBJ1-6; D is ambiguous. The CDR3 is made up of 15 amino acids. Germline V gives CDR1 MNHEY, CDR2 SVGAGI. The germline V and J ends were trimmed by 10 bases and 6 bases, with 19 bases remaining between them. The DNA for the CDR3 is TGTGCCACCTGCACCCTCCCCGGTAGTAATTCACCCCTCCACTTT. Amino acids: CATCTLPGSNSPLHF.

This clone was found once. The chain's CDR3 is CASCRTAGNQPQHF. The CDR3 DNA sequence: TGTGCCAGCTGCCGGACAGCCGGCAATCAGCCCCAGCATTTT. This chain links TRBV6-5 with TRBJ1-5; possible D gene TRBD1, 6 bases. This CDR3 spans 14 amino acids. V lost 8 bases, J lost 2 bases, and 13 bases lay in between. Looked up from germline, CDR1 is MNHEY and CDR2 is SVGAGI.

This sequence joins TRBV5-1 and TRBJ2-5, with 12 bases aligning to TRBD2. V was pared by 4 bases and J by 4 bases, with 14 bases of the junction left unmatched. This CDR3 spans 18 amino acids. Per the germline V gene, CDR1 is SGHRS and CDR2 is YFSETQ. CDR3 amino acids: CASSPSRTSGKTLETQYF. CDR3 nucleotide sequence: TGCGCCAGCAGCCCCTCCCGGACTAGCGGGAAGACCCTAGAGACCCAGTACTTC.